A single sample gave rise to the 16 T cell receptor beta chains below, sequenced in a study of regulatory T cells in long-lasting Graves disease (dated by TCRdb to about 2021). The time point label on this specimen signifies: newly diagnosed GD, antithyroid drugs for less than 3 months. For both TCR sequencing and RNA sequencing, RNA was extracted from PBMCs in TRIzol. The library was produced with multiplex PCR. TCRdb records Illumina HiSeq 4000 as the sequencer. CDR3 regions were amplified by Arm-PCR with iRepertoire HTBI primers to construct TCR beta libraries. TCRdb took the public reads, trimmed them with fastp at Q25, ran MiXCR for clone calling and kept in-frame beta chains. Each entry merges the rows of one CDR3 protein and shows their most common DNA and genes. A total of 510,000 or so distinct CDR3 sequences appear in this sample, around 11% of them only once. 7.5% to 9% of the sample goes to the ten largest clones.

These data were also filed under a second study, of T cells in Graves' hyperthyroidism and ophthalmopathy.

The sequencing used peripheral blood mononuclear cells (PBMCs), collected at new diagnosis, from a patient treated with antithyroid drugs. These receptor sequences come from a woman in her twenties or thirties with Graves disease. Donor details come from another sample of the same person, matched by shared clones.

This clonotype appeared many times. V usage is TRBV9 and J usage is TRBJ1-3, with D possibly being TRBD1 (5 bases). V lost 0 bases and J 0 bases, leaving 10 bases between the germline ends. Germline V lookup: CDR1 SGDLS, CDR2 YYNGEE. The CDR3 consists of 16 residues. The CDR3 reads CASSVGPGTSGNTIYF. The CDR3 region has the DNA TGTGCCAGCAGCGTAGGTCCTGGGACCTCTGGAAACACCATATATTTT. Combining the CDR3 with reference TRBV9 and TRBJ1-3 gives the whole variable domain DSGVTQTPKHLITATGQRVTLRCSPRSGDLSVYWYQQSLDQGLQFLIQYYNGEERAKGNILERFSAQQFPDLHSELNLSSLELGDSALYFCASSVGPGTSGNTIYFGEGSWLTVV.

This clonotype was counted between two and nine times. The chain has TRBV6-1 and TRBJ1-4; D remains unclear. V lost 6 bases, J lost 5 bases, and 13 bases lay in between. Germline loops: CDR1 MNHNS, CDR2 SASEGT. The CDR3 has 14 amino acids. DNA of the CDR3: TGTGCCAGCAGGATCGGACGGTACAATGAAAAACTGTTTTTT. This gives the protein CASRIGRYNEKLFF.

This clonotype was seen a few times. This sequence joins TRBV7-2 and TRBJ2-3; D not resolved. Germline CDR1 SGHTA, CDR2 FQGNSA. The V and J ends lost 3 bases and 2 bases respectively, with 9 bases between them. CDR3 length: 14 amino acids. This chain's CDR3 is CASSLQTFTDTQYF. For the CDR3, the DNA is TGTGCCAGCAGCTTGCAGACATTCACAGATACGCAGTATTTT. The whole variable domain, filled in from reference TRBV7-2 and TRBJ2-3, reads GAGVSQSPSNKVTEKGKDVELRCDPISGHTALYWYRQSLGQGLEFLIYFQGNSAPDKSGLPSDRFSAERTGGSVSTLTIQRTQQEDSAVYLCASSLQTFTDTQYFGPGTRLTVL.

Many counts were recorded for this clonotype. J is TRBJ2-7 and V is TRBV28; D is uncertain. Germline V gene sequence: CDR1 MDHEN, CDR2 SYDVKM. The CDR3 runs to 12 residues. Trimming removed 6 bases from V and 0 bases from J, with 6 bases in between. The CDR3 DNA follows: TGTGCCAGCAGCTTTAGCTCCTACGAGCAGTACTTC. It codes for CASSFSSYEQYF.

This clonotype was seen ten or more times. CDR3 loop: CASSPRGRGLEGYTF. In DNA, the CDR3 is TGTGCCAGCAGTCCCCGAGGCAGGGGTCTCGAGGGCTACACCTTC. V and J are TRBV6-2 or TRBV6-3 and TRBJ1-2, with D perhaps matching TRBD1 (6 bases). The V end lost 5 bases, the J end lost 8 bases, and 21 bases lay between the germline ends. This CDR3 has 15 amino acids. CDR1 and CDR2 from the germline V gene are MNHEY and SVGEGT.

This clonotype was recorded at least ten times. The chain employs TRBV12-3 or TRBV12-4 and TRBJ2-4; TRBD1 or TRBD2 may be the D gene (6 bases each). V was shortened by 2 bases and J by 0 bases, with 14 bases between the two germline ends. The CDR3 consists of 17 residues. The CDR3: CASSLMSGGLAKNIQYF. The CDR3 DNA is TGTGCCAGCAGTTTAATGTCTGGGGGGCTAGCCAAAAACATTCAGTACTTC.

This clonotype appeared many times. CDR3 nucleotides: TGTGCCTGGAGAACCGGGACTAGCGGGTCCTACGAGCAGTACTTC. Translated: CAWRTGTSGSYEQYF. V and J are TRBV30 and TRBJ2-7; TRBD2 matches 12 bases. The CDR3 has 15 amino acids. The junction had 4 bases not matched to a gene; V was cut back by 3 bases and J by 1 base. CDR1 GTSNPN and CDR2 SVGIG come from the germline V gene (reference sequence).

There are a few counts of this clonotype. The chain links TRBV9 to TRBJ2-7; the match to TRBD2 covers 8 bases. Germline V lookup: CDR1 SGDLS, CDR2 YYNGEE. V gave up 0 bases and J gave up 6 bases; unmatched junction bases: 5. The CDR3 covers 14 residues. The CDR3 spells CASSVASGSAEQYF. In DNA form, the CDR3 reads TGTGCCAGCAGCGTAGCGAGCGGGAGCGCCGAGCAGTACTTC.

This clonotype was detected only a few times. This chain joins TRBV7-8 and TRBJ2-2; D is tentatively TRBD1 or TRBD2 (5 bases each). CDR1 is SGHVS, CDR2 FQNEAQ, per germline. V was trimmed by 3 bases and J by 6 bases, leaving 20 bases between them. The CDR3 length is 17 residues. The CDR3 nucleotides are TGTGCCAGCAGCTTGGAACAGGCCCTGGAGGTCCCCGGGGAGCTGTTTTTT. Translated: CASSLEQALEVPGELFF.

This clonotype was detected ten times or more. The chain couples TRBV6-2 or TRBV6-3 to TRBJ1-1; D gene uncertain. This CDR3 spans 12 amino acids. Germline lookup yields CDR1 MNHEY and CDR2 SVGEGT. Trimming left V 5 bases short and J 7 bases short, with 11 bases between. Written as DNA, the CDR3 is TGTGCCAGCAGTAGGACTCGGGATGAAGCTTTCTTT. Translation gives CASSRTRDEAFF.

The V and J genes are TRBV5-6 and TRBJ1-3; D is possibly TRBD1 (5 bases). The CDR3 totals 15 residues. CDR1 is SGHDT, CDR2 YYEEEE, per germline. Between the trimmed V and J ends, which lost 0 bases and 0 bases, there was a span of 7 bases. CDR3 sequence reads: CASSLAGLSGNTIYF. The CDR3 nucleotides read TGTGCCAGCAGCTTGGCGGGGCTCTCTGGAAACACCATATATTTT. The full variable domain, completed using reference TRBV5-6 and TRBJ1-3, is DAGVTQSPTHLIKTRGQQVTLRCSPKSGHDTVSWYQQALGQGPQFIFQYYEEEERQRGNFPDRFSGHQFPNYSSELNVNALLLGDSALYLCASSLAGLSGNTIYFGEGSWLTVV.

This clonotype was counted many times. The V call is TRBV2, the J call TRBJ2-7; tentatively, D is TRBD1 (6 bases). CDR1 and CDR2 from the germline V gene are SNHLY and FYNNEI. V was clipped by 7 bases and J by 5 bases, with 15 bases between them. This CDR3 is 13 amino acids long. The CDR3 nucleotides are TGTGCCAGCAAGATAGGGACATTGCACGAGCAGTACTTC. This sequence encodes CASKIGTLHEQYF.

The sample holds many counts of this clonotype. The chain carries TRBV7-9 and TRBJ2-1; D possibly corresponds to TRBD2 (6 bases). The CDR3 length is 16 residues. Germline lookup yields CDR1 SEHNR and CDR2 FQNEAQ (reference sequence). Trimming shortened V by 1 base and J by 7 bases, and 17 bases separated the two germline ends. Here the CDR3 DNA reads TGTGCCAGCAGCTTAGACGCGGGAACAAGTATGAATGAGCAGTTCTTC. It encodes CASSLDAGTSMNEQFF.

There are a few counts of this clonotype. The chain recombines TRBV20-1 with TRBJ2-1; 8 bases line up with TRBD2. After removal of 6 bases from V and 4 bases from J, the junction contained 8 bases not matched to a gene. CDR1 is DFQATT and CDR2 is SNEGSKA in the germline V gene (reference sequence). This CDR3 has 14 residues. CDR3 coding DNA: TGCAGTGCCCCCCCGCTAGCGGGTTACAATGAGCAGTTCTTC. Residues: CSAPPLAGYNEQFF.

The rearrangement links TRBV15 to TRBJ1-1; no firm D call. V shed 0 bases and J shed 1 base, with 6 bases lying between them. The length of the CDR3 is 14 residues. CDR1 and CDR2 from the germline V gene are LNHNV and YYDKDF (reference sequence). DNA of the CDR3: TGTGCCACCAGCAGAGATCGGGGGAACACTGAAGCTTTCTTT. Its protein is CATSRDRGNTEAFF.

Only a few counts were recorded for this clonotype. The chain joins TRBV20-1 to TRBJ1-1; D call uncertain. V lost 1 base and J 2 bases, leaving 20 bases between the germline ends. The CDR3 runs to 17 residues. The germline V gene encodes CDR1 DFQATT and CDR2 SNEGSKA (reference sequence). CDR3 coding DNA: TGCAGTGCTAGAGGACGGTCGATCCACTTGAGAAACACTGAAGCTTTCTTT. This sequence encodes CSARGRSIHLRNTEAFF.